These 12 T cell receptor beta chains were sequenced from one sample in a study of cytomegalovirus exposure and HLA in healthy donors. The PCR used 60 Vbeta and 13 Jbeta primers. Some clones are missing from TCRdb's copy, which holds only in-frame ones; the method was immunoSEQ multiplex PCR. The table shows around 100,000 clones, with about 75% occurring only once. The sequenced sample was PBMCs. These TCRs come from a man in his sixties in good health and CMV-seropositive.

The chain couples TRBV18 to TRBJ1-1; TRBD1 is a possible D gene (6 bases). Trimming removed 6 bases at V and 1 base at J, with 12 bases between. CDR1 KGHSH and CDR2 LQKENI come from the germline V gene. The CDR3 consists of 14 residues. The CDR3 spells CASSRGQKNTEAFF. CDR3 nucleotide sequence: TGTGCCAGCTCCCGCGGACAGAAGAACACTGAAGCTTTCTTT.

The chain links TRBV7-9 to TRBJ1-1; D remains unclear. The CDR3 sequence is 13 residues long. V was pared by 0 bases and J by 8 bases, with 10 bases between. Germline V lookup: CDR1 SEHNR, CDR2 FQNEAQ (reference sequence). The CDR3 nucleotides are TGTGCCAGCAGCTTAGCACCGGGGAGAGAAGCTTTCTTT. This translates into CASSLAPGREAFF.

This rearrangement joins TRBV11-3 to TRBJ2-2; 7 bases agree with TRBD1. The CDR3 is 14 amino acids. The germline V gene encodes CDR1 SGHNT and CDR2 YENEEA. Trimming cost V 2 bases and J 6 bases; bases outside gene matches: 3. CDR3 loop: CASSLRQGPGELFF. Written as DNA, the CDR3 is TGTGCCAGCAGCTTAAGACAGGGTCCCGGGGAGCTGTTTTTT.

This clone turned up a few times. The V and J genes are TRBV5-6 and TRBJ1-2; a weak D match, TRBD1 (6 bases). The CDR3 runs 15 residues. V was shortened by 3 bases and J by 4 bases, with 16 bases between the two germline ends. Germline V gene lookup returns CDR1 SGHDT and CDR2 YYEEEE. CDR3 nucleotide sequence: TGTGCCAGCAGCTGGGGCGGGGGGCGCACCTATGGCTACACCTTC. Encoded protein: CASSWGGGRTYGYTF.

V and J are TRBV5-4 and TRBJ1-1, with D unclear. The CDR3 runs to 14 residues. V shed 9 bases and J shed 1 base, with 16 bases lying between them. Looked up from germline, CDR1 is SGHNT and CDR2 is YYREEE (reference sequence). CDR3 in amino acids: CATKRGNQNTEAFF. The CDR3 bases are TGTGCCACCAAACGGGGAAATCAGAACACTGAAGCTTTCTTT. The complete variable domain, with remaining parts taken from reference TRBV5-4 and TRBJ1-1, reads ETGVTQSPTHLIKTRGQQVTLRCSSQSGHNTVSWYQQALGQGPQFIFQYYREEENGRGNFPPRFSGLQFPNYSSELNVNALELDDSALYLCATKRGNQNTEAFFGQGTRLTVV.

The chain carries TRBV4-3 and TRBJ1-1; D is possibly TRBD1 (6 bases). The CDR3 contains 16 residues. Between the trimmed V and J ends, which lost 2 bases and 1 base, there was a span of 14 bases. Germline V gene sequence: CDR1 LGHNA, CDR2 YSLEER. In DNA form, the CDR3 reads TGCGCCAGCAGCCAACATACCGGGACACCGAACACTGAAGCTTTCTTT. Its protein is CASSQHTGTPNTEAFF.

The count of this clone is one. This chain uses TRBV6-5 with TRBJ1-1; 7 bases fit TRBD1. Germline V gene sequence: CDR1 MNHEY, CDR2 SVGAGI. Germline trimming cut 7 bases from V and 0 bases from J; bases unmatched to any gene: 5. The CDR3 is 14 amino acids. The CDR3 nucleotides are TGTGCCAGCATCTCCGGGACAGTGAACACTGAAGCTTTCTTT. This sequence encodes CASISGTVNTEAFF.

The rearrangement joins TRBV11-2 to TRBJ1-5; the D gene is possibly TRBD1 (6 bases). Trimming removed 3 bases at V and 2 bases at J, with 20 bases between. The length of the CDR3 is 18 residues. Germline CDR1 SGHAT, CDR2 FQNNGV. The CDR3 DNA is TGTGCCAGCAGCTTGGATCAGGGGAGGGGATATGGCAATCAGCCCCAGCATTTT. This gives the protein CASSLDQGRGYGNQPQHF.

The chain carries TRBV10-3 and TRBJ2-5; D may be TRBD1 (8 bases). V dropped 2 bases and J dropped 5 bases, with 27 bases sitting between them. Germline CDR1 reads ENHRY; CDR2 reads SYGVKD. CDR3 length: 19 amino acids. CDR3 loop: CAISEPLGQGGLRRETQYF. The CDR3 nucleotides read TGTGCCATCAGTGAGCCATTAGGACAGGGAGGGTTGAGGAGGGAGACCCAGTACTTC.

The V gene is TRBV6-4, the J gene TRBJ1-2, with unresolved D. This CDR3 comprises 12 residues. Germline V gene data show CDR1 as MRHNA and CDR2 as SNTAGT. V gave up 5 bases and J gave up 8 bases, with 12 bases separating them. The CDR3 reads CASSYGGEGYTF. CDR3 nucleotide sequence: TGTGCCAGCAGTTACGGCGGCGAAGGCTACACCTTC.

This chain connects TRBV10-1 to TRBJ2-7, with a possible D match to TRBD2 (6 bases). V was shortened by 6 bases and J by 6 bases, with 15 bases between the two germline ends. There are 13 residues in the CDR3. Germline V gives CDR1 WNHNN, CDR2 SYGVQD (reference sequence). This chain's CDR3 is CASSLKEGLEQYF. In nucleotides, the CDR3 is TGCGCCAGCAGCCTAAAGGAGGGACTCGAGCAGTACTTC.

CDR3 bases: TGTGCCAGCAAGTGGACTAGCGGGGAGACCCAGTACTTC. It yields the protein CASKWTSGETQYF. V and J are TRBV27 and TRBJ2-5; TRBD2 matches 11 bases. Trimming removed 7 bases from V and 5 bases from J; junction bases left unmatched: 3. CDR3 length: 13 residues. Germline values: CDR1 MNHEY, CDR2 SMNVEV (reference sequence).